This TCR beta chain was identified in a study of identical twins. V gave up 1 base and J gave up 6 bases; unmatched junction bases: 5. CDR3 length: 15 residues. CDR1 is MNHEY and CDR2 is SVGEGT in the germline V gene. MiXCR was run by TCRdb on the 5' RACE reads, yielding one entry per CDR3 protein. The sample has approximately 240,000 distinct CDR3 sequences; over 12% are singletons. The sample taken for sequencing was memory (CD45RO+) T cells sorted from blood. This clonotype originated in a woman between 18 and 29 years old in good health. The chain couples TRBV6-2 or TRBV6-3 to TRBJ2-3; 9 bases agree with TRBD2. CDR3 sequence reads: CASSYLAGAYDTQYF. CDR3 nucleotide sequence: TGTGCCAGCAGTTACTTAGCGGGGGCCTATGATACGCAGTATTTT.